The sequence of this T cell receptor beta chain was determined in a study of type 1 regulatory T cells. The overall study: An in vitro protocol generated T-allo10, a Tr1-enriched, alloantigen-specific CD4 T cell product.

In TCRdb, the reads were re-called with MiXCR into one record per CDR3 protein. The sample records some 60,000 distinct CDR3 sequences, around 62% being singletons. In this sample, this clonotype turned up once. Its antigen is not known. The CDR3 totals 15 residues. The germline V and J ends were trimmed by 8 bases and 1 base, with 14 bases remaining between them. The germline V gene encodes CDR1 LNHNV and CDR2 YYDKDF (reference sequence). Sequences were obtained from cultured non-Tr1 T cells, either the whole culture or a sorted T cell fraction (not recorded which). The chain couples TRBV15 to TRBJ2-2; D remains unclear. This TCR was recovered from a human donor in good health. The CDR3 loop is CATSQRTQNTGELFF. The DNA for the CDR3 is TGTGCCACCTCACAACGGACCCAGAACACCGGGGAGCTGTTTTTT.